This entry features one T cell receptor beta chain sequence. Its antigen is as yet unknown. Unique molecular identifiers were present on the cDNA, which also gained a universal primer site by template switching. TCRdb passed the 5' RACE reads through MiXCR, listing each CDR3 protein once. The sample shows around 1.7 million distinct CDR3 sequences, about 31% of them seen only once. The sample is drawn from a study of identical twins. CDR1 is DFQATT, CDR2 SNEGSKA, per germline (reference sequence). This CDR3 comprises 11 residues. General study points: Beta out-of-frame sequences showed weaker excess sharing between twins.

This rearrangement joins TRBV20-1 to TRBJ1-4, with a weak D call TRBD1 (5 bases). Sequencing was performed on cord blood. This TCR was recovered from a newborn girl in good health. CDR3 residues: CGTGINEKLFF. The CDR3, as DNA: TGCGGGACGGGAATTAATGAAAAACTGTTTTTT.